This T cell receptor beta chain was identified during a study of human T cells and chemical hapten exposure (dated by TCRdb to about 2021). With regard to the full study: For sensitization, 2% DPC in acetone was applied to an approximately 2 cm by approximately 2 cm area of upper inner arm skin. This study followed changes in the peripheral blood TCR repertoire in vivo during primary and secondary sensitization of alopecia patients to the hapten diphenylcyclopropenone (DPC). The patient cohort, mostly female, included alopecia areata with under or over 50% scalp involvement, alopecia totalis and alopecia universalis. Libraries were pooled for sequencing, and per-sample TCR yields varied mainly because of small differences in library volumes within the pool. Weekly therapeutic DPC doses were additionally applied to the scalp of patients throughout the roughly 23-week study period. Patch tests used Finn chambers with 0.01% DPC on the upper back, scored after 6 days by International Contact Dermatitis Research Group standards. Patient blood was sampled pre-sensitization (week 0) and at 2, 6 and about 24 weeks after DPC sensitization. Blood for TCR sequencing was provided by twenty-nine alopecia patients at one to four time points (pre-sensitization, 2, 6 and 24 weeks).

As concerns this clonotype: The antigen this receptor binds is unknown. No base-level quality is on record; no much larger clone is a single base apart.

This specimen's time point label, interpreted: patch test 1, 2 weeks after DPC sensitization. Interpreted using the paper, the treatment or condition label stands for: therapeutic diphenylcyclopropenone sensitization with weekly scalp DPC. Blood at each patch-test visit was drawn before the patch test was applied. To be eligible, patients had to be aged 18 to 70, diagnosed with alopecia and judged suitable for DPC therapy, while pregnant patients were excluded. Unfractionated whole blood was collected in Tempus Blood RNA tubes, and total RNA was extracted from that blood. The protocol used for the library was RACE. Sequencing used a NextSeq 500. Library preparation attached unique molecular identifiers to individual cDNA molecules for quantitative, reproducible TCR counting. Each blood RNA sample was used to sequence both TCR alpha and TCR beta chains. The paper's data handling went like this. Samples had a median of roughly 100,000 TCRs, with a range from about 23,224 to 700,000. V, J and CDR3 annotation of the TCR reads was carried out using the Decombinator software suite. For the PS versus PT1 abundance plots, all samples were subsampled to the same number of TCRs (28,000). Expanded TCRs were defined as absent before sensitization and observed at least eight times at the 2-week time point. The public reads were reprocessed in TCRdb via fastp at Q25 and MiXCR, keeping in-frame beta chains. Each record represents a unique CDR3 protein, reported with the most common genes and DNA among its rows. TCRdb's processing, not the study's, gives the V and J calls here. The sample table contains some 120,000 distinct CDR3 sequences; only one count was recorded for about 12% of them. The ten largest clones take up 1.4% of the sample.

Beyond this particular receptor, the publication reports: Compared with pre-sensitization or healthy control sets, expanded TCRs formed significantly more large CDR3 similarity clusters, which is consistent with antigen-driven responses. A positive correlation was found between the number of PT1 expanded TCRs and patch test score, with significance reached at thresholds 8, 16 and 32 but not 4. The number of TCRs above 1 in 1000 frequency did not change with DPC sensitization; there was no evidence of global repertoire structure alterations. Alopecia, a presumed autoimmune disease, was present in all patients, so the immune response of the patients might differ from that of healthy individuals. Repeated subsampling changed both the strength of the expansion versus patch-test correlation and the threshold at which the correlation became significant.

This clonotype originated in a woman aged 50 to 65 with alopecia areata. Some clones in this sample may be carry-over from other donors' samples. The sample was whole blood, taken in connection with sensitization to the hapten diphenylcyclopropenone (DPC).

The nucleotide sequence reads as follows: TGTGCCAGCAGTTTATGGGGTTCACCTTCGGGACAGGCTGAAGCTTTCTTT. Its amino acids are CASSLWGSPSGQAEAFF. The chain links TRBV28 with TRBJ1-1; 8 nucleotides in the junction match TRBD1. From the germline V gene, CDR1 is MDHEN and CDR2 is SYDVKM. V trim: 0 bases; J trim: 6 bases; unmatched bases: 12. The CDR3, cysteine through phenylalanine, is 17 amino acids long. Just CDR3 DNA is preserved here, 51 bases in frame from base 1.